Listed below are T cell receptor beta chains from one sample, sequenced in a study of blood T cell repertoires in COVID-19. Sequencing used immunoSEQ multiplex PCR; TCRdb keeps in-frame clones, though not all of them. The sample lists roughly 250,000 clones; roughly 89% were seen once. The material sequenced was peripheral blood. The source of these receptors is a man aged 30 to 39 with acute or convalescent COVID-19. Each CDR3 is given with its conserved first and last residue. The D gene is left open where the match is weak. Clone size is not always given. Where it is, it says once, few, many or a class for expanded clones.

j_gene | abundance | v_gene | d_gene | CDR3nt | CDR3aa
TRBJ1-3 | NA | TRBV5-6 | NA | TGTGCCAGCAGCATAGGAGGCTCTGGAAACACCATATATTTT | CASSIGGSGNTIYF
TRBJ2-3 | NA | TRBV7-3 | TRBD2 | TGTGCCAGCAGCTTATCCCCGCGGGGGGGCCCAGATACGCAGTATTTT | CASSLSPRGGPDTQYF
TRBJ2-4 | NA | TRBV5-1 | NA | TGCGCCAGCAGCTTGACCACATCTCCCGGAGGGATTCAGTACTTC | CASSLTTSPGGIQYF
TRBJ1-4 | NA | TRBV10-2 | NA | TGCGCCAGCACCCAGGCCAATGAAAAACTGTTTTTT | CASTQANEKLFF
TRBJ1-2 | NA | TRBV21-1 | NA | TGTGCCAAACAGGGGTTCTATGGCTACACCTTC | CAKQGFYGYTF
TRBJ1-6 | NA | TRBV12-2 | NA | TGTGCAAGTCGCTTTGACAGAGCAAATTCACCCCTCCACTTT | CASRFDRANSPLHF
TRBJ2-1 | NA | TRBV30 | TRBD2 | TGTGCCGGGGACAAGCGGGGGGACTCCTACAATGAGCAGTTCTTC | CAGDKRGDSYNEQFF
TRBJ2-7 | NA | TRBV28 | NA | TGTGCCAGCCGAGGGCAGGGGGGAGCGACTCGCCACTACGAGCAGTACTTC | CASRGQGGATRHYEQYF
TRBJ1-2 | NA | TRBV19 | NA | TGTGCCAGTAGTATCGTGACAACGAGCCATTACACCTTC | CASSIVTTSHYTF
TRBJ1-6 | NA | TRBV12-3/TRBV12-4 | NA | TGTGCCAGCAGTTTGGACTGGACCCCTCCCCTCCACTTT | CASSLDWTPPLHF
TRBJ1-1 | NA | TRBV5-4 | NA | TGTGCCAGCACCACTGGAGGCTGGGGTACTGAAGCTTTCTTT | CASTTGGWGTEAFF
TRBJ1-5 | NA | TRBV19 | NA | TGTGCCAGTAGTCCCAACCAGCGTAGTCAGCCCCAGCATTTT | CASSPNQRSQPQHF
TRBJ1-4 | NA | TRBV2 | NA | TGTGCCAGCAGGGCAGGGGAGGGCTATGAAAAACTGTTTTTT | CASRAGEGYEKLFF
TRBJ2-3 | NA | TRBV5-6 | NA | TGTGCCAGCAGCCGGAACGCGGCAGATACGCAGTATTTT | CASSRNAADTQYF
TRBJ1-1 | once | TRBV5-1 | NA | TGCGCCAGCAGCTTGTCCGGGACTACGGACACTGAAGCTTTCTTT | CASSLSGTTDTEAFF
TRBJ1-2 | NA | TRBV19 | NA | TGTGCCAGTAGTATGGCGGGGTACGAGGACTATGGCTACACCTTC | CASSMAGYEDYGYTF
TRBJ2-7 | once | TRBV28 | TRBD1 | TGTGCCAGCAGCTTAGACAGGGTAAAAATTGACGAGCAGTACTTC | CASSLDRVKIDEQYF
TRBJ2-5 | NA | TRBV4-1 | TRBD2 | TGCGCCAGCAGCCAATCACTAGCGGGAGTTGTAAAAGAGACCCAGTACTTC | CASSQSLAGVVKETQYF
TRBJ2-7 | NA | TRBV19 | NA | TGTGCCAGTAGTATAGTCCCGGGCTACGAGCAGTACTTC | CASSIVPGYEQYF
TRBJ1-6 | NA | TRBV27 | TRBD1 | TGTGCCAGCAGTTTCGGGACAGCGGTTAATCCCCTCCACTTT | CASSFGTAVNPLHF
TRBJ2-7 | NA | TRBV7-9 | TRBD2 | TGTGCCAGCAGCTTAGCGGGGACTAGCGGGAATGGGCAGTACTTC | CASSLAGTSGNGQYF
TRBJ2-7 | NA | TRBV27 | NA | TGTGCCAGCAGTTTATCGAGGGATCTCGAGCAGTACTTC | CASSLSRDLEQYF
TRBJ1-5 | NA | TRBV28 | TRBD1 | TGTGCCAGCAGTTTATGGACAGACAGGGGTTTTCAGCCCCAGCATTTT | CASSLWTDRGFQPQHF
TRBJ1-1 | NA | TRBV3-1/TRBV3-2 | TRBD1 | TGTGCCAGCAGCCAAGGGGGACAGGGTAACACTGAAGCTTTCTTT | CASSQGGQGNTEAFF
TRBJ1-1 | few | TRBV7-9 | NA | TGTGCCAGCAGCTTAGGGGGCCGGTGGGAAGCTTTCTTT | CASSLGGRWEAFF
TRBJ2-3 | NA | TRBV7-3 | NA | TGTGCCAGCAGCCCACAGGGAACCTTCACAGATACGCAGTATTTT | CASSPQGTFTDTQYF
TRBJ1-1 | NA | TRBV12-5 | NA | TGTGCTAGTGGGCAGGGCCTCGGCGCTGAAGCTTTCTTT | CASGQGLGAEAFF
TRBJ1-1 | NA | TRBV5-1 | TRBD1 | TGCGCCAGCAGCTTGGTGGAGGGGGCCATCACTGAAGCTTTCTTT | CASSLVEGAITEAFF
TRBJ2-2 | NA | TRBV5-1 | TRBD1 | TGCGCCAGCAGCTTGTTGGGACAGGACACCGGGGAGCTGTTTTTT | CASSLLGQDTGELFF
TRBJ2-7 | NA | TRBV7-9 | NA | TGTGCCAGCAGCTCCCGGACATCTTACGGCCTCGAGCAGTACTTC | CASSSRTSYGLEQYF
TRBJ1-3 | NA | TRBV28 | NA | TGTGCCAGCAGTTTCACTCCGGGGGGGGTAGACACCATATATTTT | CASSFTPGGVDTIYF
TRBJ1-2 | NA | TRBV6-1 | TRBD1 | TGTGCCAGCACCGGACAGGGCCGGGATGGCTACACCTTC | CASTGQGRDGYTF
TRBJ1-4 | NA | TRBV6-5 | NA | TGTGCCAGCACGATAACAGGTGAAAAACTGTTTTTT | CASTITGEKLFF
TRBJ2-5 | NA | TRBV11-2 | TRBD2 | TGTGCCAGCAGCGGGGCGGGGGGGCCAGAGACCCAGTACTTC | CASSGAGGPETQYF
TRBJ2-4 | NA | TRBV6-5 | NA | TGTGCCAGCCGACTTACAGGGGCCAAAAACATTCAGTACTTC | CASRLTGAKNIQYF
TRBJ1-1 | NA | TRBV6-5 | NA | TGTGCCAGCAGTACCAGGGTTGGGAACACTGAAGCTTTCTTT | CASSTRVGNTEAFF
TRBJ2-7 | NA | TRBV6-2/TRBV6-3 | TRBD1 | TGTGCCAGCAGCGATAATGACTACAGGGGCCCTGCCGAGCAGTACTTC | CASSDNDYRGPAEQYF
TRBJ1-2 | once | TRBV28 | TRBD1 | TGTGCCAGCATGCAGGGGGCGCGCTATGGCTACACCTTC | CASMQGARYGYTF
TRBJ1-2 | NA | TRBV6-5 | NA | TGTGCCAGCAGTCCCAGTGGAATGGCCGGGGGCTACACCTTC | CASSPSGMAGGYTF
TRBJ1-1 | NA | TRBV30 | NA | TGTGCCTGGAGCCCGGGGTTGCCGAACACTGAAGCTTTCTTT | CAWSPGLPNTEAFF
TRBJ1-1 | NA | TRBV5-1 | NA | TGCGCCAGCAGCTCAGGGAATCTGAACACTGAAGCTTTCTTT | CASSSGNLNTEAFF
TRBJ1-5 | NA | TRBV19 | NA | TGTGCCAGTAGTATGAGGCGGGGGCTGGAGGGCAATCAGCCCCAGCATTTT | CASSMRRGLEGNQPQHF
TRBJ1-1 | NA | TRBV15 | NA | TGTGCCACCAGCAGAATTTCTGACACTGAAGCTTTCTTT | CATSRISDTEAFF
TRBJ2-5 | NA | TRBV29-1 | TRBD2 | TGCAGCGTTCTAAGCGGGGGGGATAAAGAGACCCAGTACTTC | CSVLSGGDKETQYF
TRBJ1-1 | NA | TRBV6-6 | NA | TGTGCCATCTATAAGGTGGCTACTAGCGCAGCTTTCTTT | CAIYKVATSAAFF
TRBJ1-5 | NA | TRBV6-2/TRBV6-3 | NA | TGTGCCAGCAGCCTCGAAAGCTTTCTAGTCTCCGGGACACCGTATAGCAATCAGCCCCAGCATTTT | CASSLESFLVSGTPYSNQPQHF
TRBJ1-5 | NA | TRBV2 | NA | TGTGCCAGCAGTGGACGCAGGGTCAATCAGCCCCAGCATTTT | CASSGRRVNQPQHF
TRBJ2-7 | once | TRBV23-1 | TRBD1 | TGCGCCAGCCGGACAGGGGAGTACTTC | CASRTGEYF
TRBJ2-1 | NA | TRBV15 | TRBD1 | TGTGCCACTGATCCTGGACAGGGTAACAATGAGCAGTTCTTC | CATDPGQGNNEQFF
TRBJ1-5 | NA | TRBV19 | NA | TGTGCCAGTAGTATCTCCAGGACACCGAATCACCAGCCCCAGCATTTT | CASSISRTPNHQPQHF